The 29 T cell receptor beta chains given below trace back to one sample, sequenced in a study of cytomegalovirus exposure and HLA in healthy donors. Sequencing was performed with immunoSEQ multiplex PCR; in TCRdb, only in-frame clones are kept and a portion is missing. The data contain about 75,000 clones, 70% to 90% of them seen just once; the ten biggest clones take up about 3%. Sequencing was done on a sample of PBMCs. The receptors were gathered from a man aged 25-45 years in good health and CMV-seronegative.

V is TRBV10-3 and J is TRBJ2-7, with 10 bases fitting TRBD1. Germline CDR1 and CDR2: ENHRY and SYGVKD. V was clipped by 5 bases and J by 7 bases; unmatched bases: 5. The CDR3 length is 13 residues. Here the CDR3 DNA reads TGTGCCATCAGTCGACAGGGGGCGAAGGAGCAGTACTTC. Protein sequence: CAISRQGAKEQYF.

The J gene is TRBJ1-1, the V gene TRBV9, with TRBD1 identical over 7 bases. The CDR3 is 15 residues long. Trimming cost V 2 bases and J 5 bases; bases outside gene matches: 9. Germline CDR1 and CDR2: SGDLS and YYNGEE. CDR3 protein: CASSVGQGDRTEAFF. Here the CDR3 DNA reads TGTGCCAGCAGCGTCGGGCAGGGGGATAGGACTGAAGCTTTCTTT.

This clone was seen more than once but under ten times. Written as DNA, the CDR3 is TGTGCCAGCAGCGAGGCGGGCCATGGGAATGAGCAGTTCTTC. This translates into CASSEAGHGNEQFF. The genes are TRBV9 and TRBJ2-1; D possibly corresponds to TRBD2 (5 bases). Germline assignment: CDR1 SGDLS and CDR2 YYNGEE. There are 14 residues in the CDR3. The ends were cut back, 3 bases at V and 7 bases at J, with 14 bases in the middle.

The chain links TRBV19 to TRBJ1-5; TRBD1 might be the D (6 bases). This CDR3 is 13 amino acids long. CDR1 and CDR2 from the germline V gene are LNHDA and SQIVND (reference sequence). Trimming stripped 4 bases from V and 2 bases from J, with 6 bases between. CDR3 region: CASSNRGNQPQHF. DNA of the CDR3: TGTGCCAGTAGTAACAGGGGCAATCAGCCCCAGCATTTT.

The CDR3 loop is CAWRPSRAGELFF. The CDR3 DNA is TGTGCCTGGCGACCCTCGAGGGCCGGGGAGCTGTTTTTT. The V gene is TRBV30, the J gene TRBJ2-2; weak D call: TRBD2 (5 bases). Trimming took 5 bases from V and 6 from J, leaving 13 bases between them. CDR1 GTSNPN and CDR2 SVGIG come from the germline V gene (reference sequence). The CDR3 loop spans 13 amino acids.

The V gene is TRBV7-2, the J gene TRBJ2-1, with TRBD2 identical over 7 bases. The V gene's germline CDR1 is SGHTA and CDR2 FQGNSA. The CDR3 extends over 15 amino acids. With V trimmed by 5 bases and J by 1 base, 5 bases remained unmatched. CDR3 amino acids: CASSPRRESYNEQFF. The CDR3 nucleotides read TGTGCCAGCAGCCCTCGGCGGGAGTCCTACAATGAGCAGTTCTTC.

The J gene is TRBJ1-1, the V gene TRBV5-1; a possible D gene is TRBD1 (6 bases). V was trimmed by 4 bases and J by 3 bases, leaving 19 bases between them. Germline CDR1 is SGHRS and CDR2 is YFSETQ. This CDR3 comprises 16 residues. This CDR3 is CASSPRGGGADTEAFF. The CDR3, as DNA: TGCGCCAGCAGCCCGCGCGGTGGGGGGGCGGACACTGAAGCTTTCTTT. The full variable domain, completed using reference TRBV5-1 and TRBJ1-1, is KAGVTQTPRYLIKTRGQQVTLSCSPISGHRSVSWYQQTPGQGLQFLFEYFSETQRNKGNFPGRFSGRQFSNSRSEMNVSTLELGDSALYLCASSPRGGGADTEAFFGQGTRLTVV.

The chain uses TRBV9 and TRBJ2-1; no reliable D call. This CDR3 is built from 14 residues. Trimming stripped 0 bases from V and 9 bases from J, with 13 bases between. Germline values: CDR1 SGDLS, CDR2 YYNGEE. The DNA of the CDR3 is TGTGCCAGCAGCGTAGAAAACAGAGCTGGTGAGCAGTTCTTC. It translates to CASSVENRAGEQFF.

Written as DNA, the CDR3 is TGTGCCAGCAGTGAAAAGATGTGTAGTCTGAATCAGCCCCAGCATTTT. Translated: CASSEKMCSLNQPQHF. This chain links TRBV25-1 with TRBJ1-5; the D is unclear. Germline CDR1 is MGHDK and CDR2 is SYGVNS. This CDR3 has 16 residues. Between the trimmed V and J ends, which lost 2 bases and 4 bases, there was a span of 15 bases. The complete variable domain, with remaining parts taken from reference TRBV25-1 and TRBJ1-5, reads EADIYQTPRYLVIGTGKKITLECSQTMGHDKMYWYQQDPGMELHLIHYSYGVNSTEKGDLSSESTVSRIRTEHFPLTLESARPSHTSQYLCASSEKMCSLNQPQHFGDGTRLSIL.

This chain links TRBV7-2 with TRBJ2-7; TRBD1 agrees at 7 bases. The germline gives CDR1 SGHTA, CDR2 FQGNSA. The CDR3 covers 15 residues. J was trimmed by 2 bases and V by 1 base; bases with no gene match: 5. DNA of the CDR3: TGTGCCAGCAGCTTAGAACCAGGGGGTGCCTACGAGCAGTACTTC. It specifies CASSLEPGGAYEQYF.

The V call is TRBV9, the J call TRBJ1-6; a weak D match, TRBD1 (5 bases). Per germline, CDR1 SGDLS and CDR2 YYNGEE. The CDR3 loop spans 13 amino acids. Trimming stripped 3 bases from V and 6 bases from J, with 7 bases between. CDR3 loop: CASSADSNSPLHF. The CDR3 nucleotides read TGTGCCAGCAGCGCCGACAGTAATTCACCCCTCCACTTT.

This clone has a handful of counts. The chain links TRBV9 to TRBJ2-1, with 12 bases that match TRBD2. From germline, CDR1 is SGDLS and CDR2 YYNGEE. V trimming: 3 bases; J trimming: 2 bases; junction bases outside the gene matches: 3. CDR3 length equals 16 residues. As DNA, the CDR3 is TGTGCCAGCAGCGGGCCTAGCGGGGGGGCCTACAATGAGCAGTTCTTC. It translates to CASSGPSGGAYNEQFF.

V and J are TRBV18 and TRBJ1-4; possible D gene TRBD1, 5 bases. V lost 3 bases and J lost 2, with 7 bases in between. The CDR3 is 14 amino acids. Germline V CDR1 and CDR2: KGHSH, LQKENI. The CDR3 reads CASSPGGTNEKLFF. As DNA, the CDR3 is TGTGCCAGCTCACCGGGGGGGACTAATGAAAAACTGTTTTTT.

The chain carries TRBV5-8 and TRBJ2-3, with TRBD1 matching 12 bases. Germline trimming cut 2 bases from V and 4 bases from J; bases unmatched to any gene: 5. The CDR3 spans 16 residues. Germline CDR1 and CDR2: SGHTS and YDEGEE. The CDR3 region is CASSFGGQGAADTQYF. The CDR3, as DNA: TGTGCCAGCAGCTTTGGGGGACAGGGGGCAGCAGATACGCAGTATTTT.

The table lists this clone with a few counts. The gene calls are TRBV6-4 and TRBJ1-4; TRBD1 agrees at 10 bases. The CDR3 has 15 residues. The ends lost 3 bases at V and 8 bases at J; junction bases unmatched: 6. The germline V gene encodes CDR1 MRHNA and CDR2 SNTAGT. The chain's CDR3 is CASSELSGQGEKLFF. In DNA form, the CDR3 reads TGTGCCAGCAGTGAACTATCGGGACAGGGGGAAAAACTGTTTTTT.

The CDR3, as DNA: TGTGCCAGCAGCTTGCCAGAGGGACTCCTCTCTGGAAACACCATATATTTT. Protein sequence: CASSLPEGLLSGNTIYF. This sequence joins TRBV5-6 and TRBJ1-3, with D tentatively TRBD1 (5 bases). Germline lookup yields CDR1 SGHDT and CDR2 YYEEEE. The CDR3 covers 17 residues. Trimming removed 1 base from V and 0 bases from J, with 14 bases in between.

This chain uses TRBV10-3 with TRBJ2-1, with TRBD2 identical over 12 bases. CDR1 is ENHRY, CDR2 SYGVKD, per germline. J was trimmed by 5 bases and V by 4 bases; bases with no gene match: 9. The CDR3 is 17 amino acids. CDR3 in DNA: TGTGCCATCAGTGTCCGGACTAGCGGGGTGGTGAACAATGAGCAGTTCTTC. Translated: CAISVRTSGVVNNEQFF.

The J gene is TRBJ2-5, the V gene TRBV7-3, with TRBD1 matching 8 bases. In germline, CDR1 is SGHTA, CDR2 FQGTGA. This CDR3 has 17 amino acids. The trim removed 0 bases at V and 2 bases at J, leaving 8 bases unmatched. The CDR3 coding sequence is TGTGCCAGCAGCTTAACTCCCGGACAGGGACCTCAAGAGACCCAGTACTTC. Its protein product is CASSLTPGQGPQETQYF. Full variable domain (outside the CDR3, taken from reference TRBV7-3 and TRBJ2-5): GAGVSQTPSNKVTEKGKYVELRCDPISGHTALYWYRQSLGQGPEFLIYFQGTGAADDSGLPNDRFFAVRPEGSVSTLKIQRTERGDSAVYLCASSLTPGQGPQETQYFGPGTRLLVL.

The chain has TRBV28 and TRBJ1-5; D possibly corresponds to TRBD1 (6 bases). The CDR3 is 14 amino acids. CDR1 and CDR2 from the germline V gene are MDHEN and SYDVKM. Trimming cost V 5 bases and J 7 bases, with 15 bases left between them. CDR3 nucleotides: TGTGCCAGCAGTCCGCTACAGGGTCACCAGCCCCAGCATTTT. Protein: CASSPLQGHQPQHF.

V gene TRBV30 combines with J gene TRBJ2-3, with 7 bases matching TRBD2. V was pared by 2 bases and J by 3 bases, with 5 bases of the junction left unmatched. Germline V gives CDR1 GTSNPN, CDR2 SVGIG (reference sequence). The CDR3 sequence is 14 residues long. The CDR3 sequence is CAWSRGGGTDTQYF. CDR3 sequence (DNA): TGTGCCTGGAGTCGTGGGGGAGGGACAGATACGCAGTATTTT. The entire variable domain, with the rest obtained from reference TRBV30 and TRBJ2-3, is as follows: SQTIHQWPATLVQPVGSPLSLECTVEGTSNPNLYWYRQAAGRGLQLLFYSVGIGQISSEVPQNLSASRPQDRQFILSSKKLLLSDSGFYLCAWSRGGGTDTQYFGPGTRLTVL.

V gene TRBV18 combines with J gene TRBJ2-6; no reliable D call. This CDR3 comprises 15 residues. In germline, CDR1 is KGHSH, CDR2 LQKENI. The V end lost 3 bases, the J end lost 0 bases, and 6 bases lay between the germline ends. This CDR3 reads CASSPPVSGANVLTF. The CDR3 DNA reads as TGTGCCAGCTCACCTCCGGTCTCTGGGGCCAACGTCCTGACTTTC.

J is TRBJ2-1 and V is TRBV9, with 7 bases matching TRBD2. Germline V gives CDR1 SGDLS, CDR2 YYNGEE. V lost 2 bases to trimming and J lost 0 bases; unmatched junction nucleotides: 5. CDR3 length: 16 amino acids. In DNA, the CDR3 is TGTGCCAGCAGCGTTACTAGCGATTCCTCCTACAATGAGCAGTTCTTC. Protein sequence: CASSVTSDSSYNEQFF.

The chain has TRBV28 and TRBJ1-5, with 7 bases matching TRBD1. Losses at the gene ends were 6 bases for V and 9 bases for J; bases not matched to a gene: 11. The CDR3 is 14 amino acids. Germline V gene sequence: CDR1 MDHEN, CDR2 SYDVKM. CDR3 amino acids: CASREQGSPVPQHF. CDR3 DNA: TGTGCCAGCAGGGAACAGGGGTCCCCAGTGCCCCAGCATTTT.

In its sample, this clone was seen a few times. The chain uses TRBV9 and TRBJ2-5; 7 positions match TRBD2. CDR1 SGDLS and CDR2 YYNGEE come from the germline V gene. The CDR3 extends over 14 amino acids. V trimming: 3 bases; J trimming: 5 bases; junction bases outside the gene matches: 7. The CDR3 sequence: CASSAGHGGETQYF. CDR3 in DNA: TGTGCCAGCAGCGCCGGACACGGGGGGGAGACCCAGTACTTC.

The V call is TRBV4-1, the J call TRBJ2-6; D gene ambiguous. V dropped 0 bases and J dropped 1 base, with 7 bases sitting between them. Germline V gene data show CDR1 as MGHRA and CDR2 as YSYEKL. CDR3 length equals 16 residues. The CDR3 here is CASSQDYGSGANVLTF. DNA of the CDR3: TGCGCCAGCAGCCAAGACTACGGTTCTGGGGCCAACGTCCTGACTTTC.

The chain recombines TRBV7-6 with TRBJ2-1; 7 bases are a match to TRBD2. Germline values: CDR1 SGHVS, CDR2 FNYEAQ. Losses at the gene ends were 5 bases for V and 5 bases for J; bases not matched to a gene: 9. The CDR3 contains 15 residues. The chain's CDR3 is CASSTGLLNNNEQFF. The CDR3 region has the DNA TGTGCCAGCAGCACGGGACTACTAAATAACAATGAGCAGTTCTTC.

This clone showed up just once. J is TRBJ2-1 and V is TRBV2, with D perhaps TRBD1 (5 bases). The CDR3 length is 11 residues. Trimming left V 8 bases short and J 4 bases short, with 6 bases between. Germline-derived CDR1 and CDR2 are SNHLY and FYNNEI. Here the CDR3 reads CASGAYNEQFF. CDR3 sequence (DNA): TGTGCCAGCGGGGCGTACAATGAGCAGTTCTTC. Full variable domain (missing parts from reference TRBV2 and TRBJ2-1): EPEVTQTPSHQVTQMGQEVILRCVPISNHLYFYWYRQILGQKVEFLVSFYNNEISEKSEIFDDQFSVERPDGSNFTLKIRSTKLEDSAMYFCASGAYNEQFFGPGTRLTVL.

The V gene is TRBV7-2, the J gene TRBJ1-4; D uncertain. Trimming stripped 5 bases from V and 6 bases from J, with 13 bases between. The CDR3 is 14 residues long. CDR1 is SGHTA, CDR2 FQGNSA, per germline. The CDR3, as DNA: TGTGCCAGCAGCACCGTCCCCCGGGATGAAAAACTGTTTTTT. Translated: CASSTVPRDEKLFF.

This chain links TRBV28 with TRBJ1-3; D is unclear. This CDR3 has 13 amino acids. Germline V lookup: CDR1 MDHEN, CDR2 SYDVKM. Trimming cost V 8 bases and J 5 bases, with 13 bases left between them. In DNA, the CDR3 is TGTGCCAGCTTCACTTATCCGCGAAACACCATATATTTT. It translates to CASFTYPRNTIYF.